Presented here are 17 T cell receptor beta chains from one specimen sequenced in a study of T cells in Graves' hyperthyroidism and ophthalmopathy. RNA transcripts yielded amplified TCR beta CDR3 regions. TCR CDR3 regions were first amplified by RT-PCR with HTBI primers. TCRdb ran MiXCR on the multiplex PCR reads and lists one entry per CDR3 protein. The profile shows 550,000 to 850,000 distinct CDR3 sequences, over 15% of them singletons. Source material: blood. These receptors were taken from a woman between 45 and 60 years old with Graves' hyperthyroidism that later progressed to Graves' ophthalmopathy.

CDR3 loop: CASSGYRGGTGELFF. The CDR3 bases are TGTGCCAGCAGCGGCTACAGGGGTGGCACCGGGGAGCTGTTTTTT. The chain employs TRBV9 and TRBJ2-2; 7 bases line up with TRBD1. V shed 3 bases, J shed 4 bases, and the junction held 6 bases outside the gene matches. This CDR3 is built from 15 residues. Germline CDR1 SGDLS, CDR2 YYNGEE.

This clonotype has a handful of counts. The chain carries TRBV5-1 and TRBJ2-1; the D gene is possibly TRBD2 (5 bases). CDR1 SGHRS and CDR2 YFSETQ come from the germline V gene. Trimming cost V 0 bases and J 7 bases, with 8 bases left between them. The CDR3 is made up of 13 amino acids. The CDR3 DNA follows: TGCGCCAGCAGCTTGGATCCGGGGAATGAGCAGTTCTTC. Translating gives CASSLDPGNEQFF.

Only a few counts were recorded for this clonotype. The chain carries TRBV9 and TRBJ2-5; D unresolved. Trimming took off 0 bases at V and 3 bases at J, with 12 bases between the two ends. CDR1 SGDLS and CDR2 YYNGEE come from the germline V gene. CDR3 length equals 15 residues. DNA of the CDR3: TGTGCCAGCAGCGTAGGAAACAGTCGGGAAGAGACCCAGTACTTC. This encodes CASSVGNSREETQYF.

V and J are TRBV11-2 and TRBJ2-1; D gene uncertain. The CDR3 loop spans 16 amino acids. The germline CDR1 and CDR2 sequences are SGHAT and FQNNGV. V was trimmed by 0 bases and J by 0 bases, leaving 9 bases between them. The CDR3 spells CASSLDLGFSYNEQFF. The CDR3 DNA is TGTGCCAGCAGCTTAGATCTTGGGTTCTCCTACAATGAGCAGTTCTTC.

A word on this clonotype: Its ends do not fully match the called genes, so a read error is possible. The CDR3 DNA follows: TGTGCCATCAGTGAGTCGACGGGTGCAGATGCGCAGTATTTT. Protein: CAISESTGADAQYF. The chain recombines TRBV10-3 with TRBJ2-3; the D is unclear. Germline loops: CDR1 ENHRY, CDR2 SYGVKD. The CDR3 totals 14 residues.

This clonotype has only a few counts. J is TRBJ1-6 and V is TRBV11-2; D is unclear. This CDR3 spans 15 amino acids. V was clipped by 5 bases and J by 9 bases, with 17 bases between them. Per germline, CDR1 SGHAT and CDR2 FQNNGV. CDR3 region: CASSPPPLGRSPLHF. The CDR3 DNA reads as TGTGCCAGCAGCCCACCCCCTTTGGGCCGTTCACCCCTCCACTTT.

This clonotype was observed many times. The gene calls are TRBV2 and TRBJ2-3; weak D call: TRBD2 (5 bases). This CDR3 region has 16 residues. V gave up 5 bases and J gave up 0 bases, with 15 bases separating them. Germline values: CDR1 SNHLY, CDR2 FYNNEI. CDR3 region: CASSREDSGSTDTQYF. The CDR3 nucleotides read TGTGCCAGCAGTCGAGAGGACTCGGGGAGCACAGATACGCAGTATTTT.

This clonotype was counted only a few times. The chain joins TRBV5-1 to TRBJ1-1, with no clear D. Germline CDR1 reads SGHRS; CDR2 reads YFSETQ. This CDR3 has 15 amino acids. The V gene lost 0 bases and the J gene lost 0 bases, with 9 bases spanning the gap. The CDR3: CASSLEGLMNTEAFF. CDR3 nucleotides: TGCGCCAGCAGCTTGGAAGGCCTCATGAACACTGAAGCTTTCTTT.

At least ten counts were recorded for this clonotype. V and J are TRBV6-1 and TRBJ2-7; the match to TRBD1 covers 11 bases. J lost 4 bases, V lost 3 bases, and 5 bases had no gene match. The CDR3 runs 15 residues. Germline V lookup: CDR1 MNHNS, CDR2 SASEGT. The CDR3: CASSDGGQGAYEQYF. The CDR3 nucleotides read TGTGCCAGCAGTGACGGCGGACAGGGGGCGTACGAGCAGTACTTC.

The chain has TRBV27 and TRBJ2-3; D unresolved. The length of the CDR3 is 15 residues. Germline CDR1 and CDR2: MNHEY and SMNVEV (reference sequence). V was pared by 3 bases and J by 0 bases, with 10 bases between. DNA of the CDR3: TGTGCCAGCAGTTTTATTGCGCAGAGCACAGATACGCAGTATTTT. Translating it yields CASSFIAQSTDTQYF.

The V and J genes are TRBV5-5 and TRBJ2-2; no definite D call. This CDR3 has 13 amino acids. Germline lookup yields CDR1 SGHKS and CDR2 YYEKEE (reference sequence). The V and J ends lost 4 bases and 7 bases respectively, with 11 bases between them. The CDR3: CASSGGPDGELFF. CDR3 in DNA: TGTGCCAGCAGCGGCGGACCTGACGGGGAGCTGTTTTTT.

The chain combines TRBV6-2 or TRBV6-3 with TRBJ2-1; 7 nucleotides agree with TRBD2. Germline V CDR1 and CDR2: MNHEY, SVGEGT. The CDR3 has 15 amino acids. Losses at the gene ends were 2 bases for V and 2 bases for J; bases not matched to a gene: 3. The CDR3 spells CASSYRGDPYNEQFF. The CDR3 DNA reads as TGTGCCAGCAGTTACCGGGGGGACCCCTACAATGAGCAGTTCTTC.

This clonotype was counted at least ten times. The gene calls are TRBV3-1 and TRBJ1-5, with 7 positions matching TRBD1. Germline V CDR1 and CDR2: LGHDT, YNNKEL (reference sequence). The CDR3 is made up of 15 amino acids. Losses at the gene ends were 0 bases for V and 9 bases for J; bases not matched to a gene: 8. CDR3: CASSQDPTGIWPQHF. In DNA form, the CDR3 reads TGTGCCAGCAGCCAAGATCCGACAGGGATTTGGCCCCAGCATTTT.

There are many counts of this clonotype. The CDR3 sequence: CASREPGGSGANVLTF. For the CDR3, the DNA is TGTGCCAGCAGAGAACCCGGGGGCTCTGGGGCCAACGTCCTGACTTTC. The chain carries TRBV12-3 or TRBV12-4 and TRBJ2-6; possible D gene TRBD2, 6 bases. Trimming removed 6 bases from V and 0 bases from J, with 12 bases in between. The CDR3 length is 16 residues.

This clonotype was detected many times. The rearrangement joins TRBV6-2 or TRBV6-3 to TRBJ2-1, with D tentatively TRBD1 (5 bases). Germline values: CDR1 MNHEY, CDR2 SVGEGT. V shed 6 bases and J shed 7 bases, with 28 bases lying between them. The CDR3 totals 18 residues. The CDR3 here is CASSPFMGRVSLENEQFF. CDR3 coding DNA: TGTGCCAGCAGCCCCTTTATGGGGCGAGTCTCCCTGGAGAATGAGCAGTTCTTC.

This chain links TRBV5-5 with TRBJ2-2; 9 bases agree with TRBD1. Germline V CDR1 and CDR2: SGHKS, YYEKEE (reference sequence). The CDR3 contains 16 residues. With 3 bases clipped from V and 2 bases from J, the junction kept 5 bases outside the gene matches. The CDR3 loop is CASSWRTGDNTGELFF. CDR3 sequence (DNA): TGTGCCAGCAGCTGGAGGACAGGGGATAACACCGGGGAGCTGTTTTTT.

The rearrangement joins TRBV7-3 to TRBJ2-7; D gene ambiguous. Looked up from germline, CDR1 is SGHTA and CDR2 is FQGTGA. The CDR3 sequence is 13 residues long. V lost 1 base and J lost 5, with 9 bases in between. CDR3 in amino acids: CASSLIAGDEQYF. The CDR3 DNA sequence: TGTGCCAGCAGCTTAATTGCTGGGGACGAGCAGTACTTC.